This T cell receptor beta chain was retrieved from a study of lymphopenia after photon versus proton radiotherapy. Study results and caveats: In patients who died, overall survival fell as post-nadir TCR diversity dropped more.

Assay used: immunoSEQ multiplex PCR; TCRdb lists only in-frame clones, some missing. This sample yields 25,000 to 40,000 clones, of which about 87% are seen a single time; approximately 14% belongs to the top ten. V was shortened by 0 bases and J by 2 bases, with 10 bases between the two germline ends. CDR3 size: 15 residues. Germline V lookup: CDR1 SGHRS, CDR2 YFSETQ. To note about this clone: Antigen specificity is unknown.

This TCR was sampled from a woman in her seventies with pancreatic cancer. Specimen: peripheral blood, collected from a patient treated with proton-based radiotherapy. The chain uses TRBV5-1 and TRBJ2-3; D is unresolved. CDR3 in DNA: TGCGCCAGCAGCTTGGTTAATGCTCACACAGATACGCAGTATTTT. Translating it yields CASSLVNAHTDTQYF.